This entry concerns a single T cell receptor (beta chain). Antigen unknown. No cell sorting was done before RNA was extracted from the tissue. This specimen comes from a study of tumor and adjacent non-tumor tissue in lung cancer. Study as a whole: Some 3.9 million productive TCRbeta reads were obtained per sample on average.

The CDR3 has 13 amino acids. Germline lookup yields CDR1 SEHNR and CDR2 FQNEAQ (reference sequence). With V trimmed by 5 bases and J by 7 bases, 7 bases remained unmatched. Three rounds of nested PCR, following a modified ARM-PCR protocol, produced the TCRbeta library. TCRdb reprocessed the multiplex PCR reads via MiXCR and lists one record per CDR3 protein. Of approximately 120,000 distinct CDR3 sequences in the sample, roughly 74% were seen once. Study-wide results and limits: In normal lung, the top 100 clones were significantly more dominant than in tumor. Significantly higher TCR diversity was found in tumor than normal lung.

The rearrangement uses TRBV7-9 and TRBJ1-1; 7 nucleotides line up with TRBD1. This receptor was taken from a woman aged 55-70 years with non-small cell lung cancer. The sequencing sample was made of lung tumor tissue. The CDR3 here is CASSLNDRVEAFF. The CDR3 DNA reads TGTGCCAGCAGCCTCAACGACAGGGTTGAAGCTTTCTTT.